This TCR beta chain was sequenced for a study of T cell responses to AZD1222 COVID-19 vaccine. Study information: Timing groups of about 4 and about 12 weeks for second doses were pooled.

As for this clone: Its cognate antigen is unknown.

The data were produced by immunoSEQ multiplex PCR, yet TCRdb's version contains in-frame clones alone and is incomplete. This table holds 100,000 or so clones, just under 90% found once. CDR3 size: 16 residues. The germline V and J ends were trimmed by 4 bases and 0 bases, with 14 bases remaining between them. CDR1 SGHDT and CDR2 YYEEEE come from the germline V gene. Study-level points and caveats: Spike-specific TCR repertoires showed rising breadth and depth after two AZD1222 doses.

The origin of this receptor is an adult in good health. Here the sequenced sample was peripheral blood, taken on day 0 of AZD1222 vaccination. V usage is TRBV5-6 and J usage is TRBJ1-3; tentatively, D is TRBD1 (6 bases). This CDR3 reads CASSQRQVVSGNTIYF. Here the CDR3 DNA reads TGTGCCAGCAGCCAAAGACAGGTTGTCTCTGGAAACACCATATATTTT.